These T cell receptor beta chains were read from a single sample in a study of CD8 T cells in Susac syndrome. TCRdb processed the immunoSEQ multiplex PCR reads anew with MiXCR; each CDR3 protein has one entry. The table includes under 70,000 distinct CDR3 sequences, 95% detected once. Source material: CD8+ T cells from PBMCs. All receptors derive from a human donor with Susac syndrome. The CDR3 runs from the conserved cysteine through the conserved F or W. The D gene is left open where the match is weak. The size field is filled for only some rows; it gives once, few, many or a size class.

J gene: TRBJ2-7; D gene: TRBD2; clone size: .; V gene: TRBV20-1; CDR3 DNA: TGCAGTGCTAGAGATCCAACGGGGGGATACGAGCAGTACTTC; CDR3 protein: CSARDPTGGYEQYF
J gene: TRBJ2-7; D gene: .; clone size: .; V gene: TRBV6-1; CDR3 DNA: TGTGCCAGCAGGAATGTGTCACCAATACAGGGCGGAGACGAGCAGTACTTC; CDR3 protein: CASRNVSPIQGGDEQYF
J gene: TRBJ1-5; D gene: .; clone size: .; V gene: TRBV2; CDR3 DNA: TGTGCCAGCAGTGAAGGGAGCAATCAGCCCCAGCATTTT; CDR3 protein: CASSEGSNQPQHF
J gene: TRBJ1-2; D gene: TRBD1; clone size: .; V gene: TRBV30; CDR3 DNA: TGTGCCTGGGGACAGGGGTACTATGGCTACACCTTC; CDR3 protein: CAWGQGYYGYTF
J gene: TRBJ2-1; D gene: TRBD2; clone size: .; V gene: TRBV30; CDR3 DNA: TGTGCCTCGAAAAGGCGGGGGGTCTACAATGAGCAGTTCTTC; CDR3 protein: CASKRRGVYNEQFF
J gene: TRBJ2-3; D gene: .; clone size: .; V gene: TRBV2; CDR3 DNA: TGTGCCAGCCCAGCCCCGGACCAATCTAGCACAGATACGCAGTATTTT; CDR3 protein: CASPAPDQSSTDTQYF
J gene: TRBJ2-5; D gene: .; clone size: .; V gene: TRBV19; CDR3 DNA: TGTGCCAGTAGTATTATCGGGGGTGAGACCCAGTACTTC; CDR3 protein: CASSIIGGETQYF
J gene: TRBJ2-3; D gene: TRBD2; clone size: .; V gene: TRBV7-9; CDR3 DNA: TGTGCCAGCAGCACTACCACGGCGGGGGGAGATACGCAGTATTTT; CDR3 protein: CASSTTTAGGDTQYF
J gene: TRBJ2-5; D gene: TRBD2; clone size: .; V gene: TRBV3-1; CDR3 DNA: TGTGCCAGCAGCCTTATGACTAGCGGAGAGACCCAGTACTTC; CDR3 protein: CASSLMTSGETQYF
J gene: TRBJ1-2; D gene: .; clone size: .; V gene: TRBV6-1; CDR3 DNA: TGTGCCAGCAGTGCCCCGGAGGACGGGAACTATGGCTACACCTTC; CDR3 protein: CASSAPEDGNYGYTF
J gene: TRBJ1-5; D gene: .; clone size: .; V gene: TRBV4-2; CDR3 DNA: TGTGCCAGCAGCGCCGGCGGGAGCAGGGGAGGTCAGCCCCAGCATTTT; CDR3 protein: CASSAGGSRGGQPQHF
J gene: TRBJ2-7; D gene: TRBD1; clone size: once; V gene: TRBV13; CDR3 DNA: TGTGCCAGCAGGAGGACAGGCGAGTCCTACGAGCAGTACTTC; CDR3 protein: CASRRTGESYEQYF
J gene: TRBJ2-6; D gene: TRBD1; clone size: .; V gene: TRBV7-3; CDR3 DNA: TGTGCCAGCAGCTTAAATGCCATGGGACAGGGCTCTGGGGCCAACGTCCTGACTTTC; CDR3 protein: CASSLNAMGQGSGANVLTF
J gene: TRBJ1-1; D gene: TRBD1; clone size: .; V gene: TRBV19; CDR3 DNA: TGTGCCAGTAGTAGACAGGGGGCTATGACTGAAGCTTTCTTT; CDR3 protein: CASSRQGAMTEAFF